The 29 T cell receptor beta chains below come from one sample, sequenced in a study of monozygotic twins with inflammatory bowel disease. TCRdb processed the 5' RACE reads again and assigns one entry to each CDR3 protein, with no DNA. This sample's table has fewer than 550,000 distinct CDR3 sequences. Sequencing input: blood. These receptors originate from a human donor with ulcerative colitis or Crohn's disease, or a healthy co-twin of an affected twin (not recorded which).

V gene TRBV5-1 combines with J gene TRBJ1-5. The CDR3 spans 15 residues. Germline lookup yields CDR1 SGHRS and CDR2 YFSETQ. CDR3 protein: CASSLGLDSNQPQHF.

V gene TRBV20-1 combines with J gene TRBJ2-1; TCRdb reports TRBD1, a call that lacks DNA to check it against. The germline V gene encodes CDR1 DFQATT and CDR2 SNEGSKA (reference sequence). The CDR3 is made up of 16 amino acids. The CDR3: CSARDISTGPYNEQFF.

The J gene is TRBJ1-2, the V gene TRBV5-1. Germline CDR1 reads SGHRS; CDR2 reads YFSETQ. There are 15 residues in the CDR3. Here the CDR3 reads CASSPGRETNYGYTF.

The chain is built from TRBV2 and TRBJ2-1; TCRdb's D call of TRBD2 is untestable without DNA. This CDR3 has 16 residues. The V gene's germline CDR1 is SNHLY and CDR2 FYNNEI. CDR3: CASRLTSGYFYNEQFF.

V gene TRBV2 combines with J gene TRBJ2-7; the D gene TCRdb calls, TRBD2, cannot be checked with no DNA. CDR1 is SNHLY, CDR2 FYNNEI, per germline. This CDR3 contains 15 residues. The CDR3 protein is CASRSLAGATYEQYF.

This chain connects TRBV5-1 to TRBJ1-2. The germline V gene encodes CDR1 SGHRS and CDR2 YFSETQ. This CDR3 has 12 amino acids. This CDR3 is CASSLGAGWSTF. The full variable domain, with the rest looked up from reference TRBV5-1 and TRBJ1-2, is KAGVTQTPRYLIKTRGQQVTLSCSPISGHRSVSWYQQTPGQGLQFLFEYFSETQRNKGNFPGRFSGRQFSNSRSEMNVSTLELGDSALYLCASSLGAGWSTFGSGTRLTVV.

The gene calls are TRBV20-1 and TRBJ2-5; the TCRdb call, TRBD2, lacks DNA for checking. Germline lookup yields CDR1 DFQATT and CDR2 SNEGSKA (reference sequence). This CDR3 is 14 amino acids long. CDR3 amino acids: CSARKGQDQETQYF.

The rearrangement links TRBV7-9 to TRBJ2-5; TCRdb designates TRBD1, a call that cannot be tested without DNA. Germline V lookup: CDR1 SEHNR, CDR2 FQNEAQ (reference sequence). The CDR3 is made up of 14 amino acids. CDR3 residues: CAIAAGAARETQYF. Filled out from reference TRBV7-9 and TRBJ2-5, the complete variable domain reads DTGVSQNPRHKITKRGQNVTFRCDPISEHNRLYWYRQTLGQGPEFLTYFQNEAQLEKSRLLSDRFSAERPKGSFSTLEIQRTEQGDSAMYLCAIAAGAARETQYFGPGTRLLVL.

The rearrangement uses TRBV20-1 and TRBJ2-7; the D call of TRBD1 rests on TCRdb alone, since no DNA is present to check it. From germline, CDR1 is DFQATT and CDR2 SNEGSKA (reference sequence). The CDR3 is 12 residues long. The CDR3 region is CSAFSGQNEQYF.

J is TRBJ2-3 and V is TRBV20-1; TCRdb returns TRBD2, unconfirmable since there is no DNA. Germline V gives CDR1 DFQATT, CDR2 SNEGSKA (reference sequence). The CDR3 spans 15 residues. The CDR3: CSAREASKGPDTQYF.

The chain is built from TRBV10-3 and TRBJ2-4; TCRdb outputs TRBD2, but without DNA this stays unchecked. The CDR3 spans 19 residues. Looked up from germline, CDR1 is ENHRY and CDR2 is SYGVKD. The CDR3 loop reads CAISESISGTTNNKNIQYF.

The chain is built from TRBV15 and TRBJ1-4. The CDR3 has 17 amino acids. From germline, CDR1 is LNHNV and CDR2 YYDKDF (reference sequence). The CDR3 sequence is CATSTQGSLATNEKLFF.

The V and J genes are TRBV30 and TRBJ2-1; TCRdb names TRBD2, which stays unverified in the absence of DNA. Germline V gene sequence: CDR1 GTSNPN, CDR2 SVGIG (reference sequence). The CDR3 extends over 16 amino acids. The CDR3 loop reads CAWSEASGRIRNEQFF. The full variable domain, its missing parts supplied by reference TRBV30 and TRBJ2-1, is SQTIHQWPATLVQPVGSPLSLECTVEGTSNPNLYWYRQAAGRGLQLLFYSVGIGQISSEVPQNLSASRPQDRQFILSSKKLLLSDSGFYLCAWSEASGRIRNEQFFGPGTRLTVL.

The rearrangement links TRBV6-2 or TRBV6-3 to TRBJ2-1; TCRdb designates TRBD2, a call that cannot be tested without DNA. Germline-derived CDR1 and CDR2 are MNHEY and SVGEGT. This CDR3 has 16 amino acids. Here the CDR3 reads CASSYSRLAGANEQFF.

The chain has TRBV3-1 and TRBJ1-6; the TCRdb D gene call, TRBD1, has no DNA to confirm it. CDR3 length equals 14 residues. Germline values: CDR1 LGHDT, CDR2 YNNKEL (reference sequence). The CDR3 loop reads CASSQVQVSSPLHF.

The rearrangement joins TRBV20-1 to TRBJ1-5; TCRdb reports TRBD1, a call that lacks DNA to check it against. Germline CDR1 DFQATT, CDR2 SNEGSKA (reference sequence). This CDR3 contains 13 residues. The CDR3 sequence: CSANTGRNQPQHF.

The chain uses TRBV5-1 and TRBJ1-1. This CDR3 spans 13 amino acids. CDR1 and CDR2 from the germline V gene are SGHRS and YFSETQ. The chain's CDR3 is CASSLGPYIEAFF.

The chain recombines TRBV14 with TRBJ2-1; TCRdb names TRBD1, which stays unverified in the absence of DNA. The V gene's germline CDR1 is SGHDN and CDR2 FVKESK. The CDR3 consists of 14 residues. CDR3 sequence reads: CASSQDRGDNEQFF.

The rearrangement links TRBV18 to TRBJ2-3. Germline CDR1 and CDR2: KGHSH and LQKENI. The CDR3 consists of 13 residues. The CDR3 loop reads CASSPIFSDTQYF.

The CDR3 spells CASSEAASGPLDQYF. This chain connects TRBV2 to TRBJ2-5; there is no DNA to check the TCRdb D call of TRBD2. Germline assignment: CDR1 SNHLY and CDR2 FYNNEI. This CDR3 has 15 residues. The full variable domain, in which reference TRBV2 and TRBJ2-5 provide the parts outside the CDR3, is EPEVTQTPSHQVTQMGQEVILRCVPISNHLYFYWYRQILGQKVEFLVSFYNNEISEKSEIFDDQFSVERPDGSNFTLKIRSTKLEDSAMYFCASSEAASGPLDQYFGPGTRLLVL.

This sequence joins TRBV7-2 and TRBJ2-3; TCRdb's D call, TRBD1, is unchecked because there is no DNA. The CDR3 runs to 15 residues. Germline lookup yields CDR1 SGHTA and CDR2 FQGNSA. Here the CDR3 reads CASSPLEGGTDTQYF.

The V gene is TRBV12-3 or TRBV12-4, the J gene TRBJ2-3. The CDR3 spans 14 residues. CDR3 residues: CASSHDGSTDTQYF.

CDR3 in amino acids: CATRPPAFGEAFF. This rearrangement joins TRBV15 to TRBJ1-1; the TRBD1 assignment by TCRdb is unverifiable without DNA. The CDR3 has 13 residues. Germline assignment: CDR1 LNHNV and CDR2 YYDKDF (reference sequence).

This sequence joins TRBV5-4 and TRBJ2-7; TCRdb's D call, TRBD1, is unchecked because there is no DNA. Germline V lookup: CDR1 SGHNT, CDR2 YYREEE (reference sequence). The CDR3 length is 15 residues. The CDR3 loop is CASSLGGQGGNEQYF.

The chain couples TRBV19 to TRBJ2-1; checking the TCRdb D call of TRBD1 is not possible without DNA. CDR1 is LNHDA and CDR2 is SQIVND in the germline V gene (reference sequence). The CDR3 is 13 amino acids. This CDR3 reads CASSHGGGNEQFF.

The chain uses TRBV6-2 or TRBV6-3 and TRBJ2-7; TCRdb's D call, TRBD2, is unchecked because there is no DNA. Germline V gene sequence: CDR1 MNHEY, CDR2 SVGEGT. The CDR3 extends over 15 amino acids. CDR3 loop: CASSPAGGRDYEQYF.

J is TRBJ2-4 and V is TRBV15; TCRdb picks TRBD1, but there is no DNA to check that call. CDR1 LNHNV and CDR2 YYDKDF come from the germline V gene (reference sequence). This CDR3 has 15 amino acids. CDR3 amino acids: CATSRRQASGNIQYF. The whole variable domain, remainder taken from reference TRBV15 and TRBJ2-4, is DAMVIQNPRYQVTQFGKPVTLSCSQTLNHNVMYWYQQKSSQAPKLLFHYYDKDFNNEADTPDNFQSRRPNTSFCFLDIRSPGLGDTAMYLCATSRRQASGNIQYFGAGTRLSVL.

V usage is TRBV6-1 and J usage is TRBJ2-4. CDR1 MNHNS and CDR2 SASEGT come from the germline V gene. The CDR3 extends over 14 amino acids. The CDR3 sequence is CASSDQAPKNIQYF.

The chain combines TRBV30 with TRBJ1-5. In germline, CDR1 is GTSNPN, CDR2 SVGIG (reference sequence). The CDR3 spans 14 residues. This CDR3 reads CAWSSGGQNQPQHF.